One and the same sample provided the 29 T cell receptor beta chains below, sequenced in a study of blood T cell repertoires in COVID-19. Generated by immunoSEQ multiplex PCR, the TCRdb table keeps only in-frame clones and is missing some. The sample consists of 200,000 to 300,000 clones, more than 85% of them appearing once. The sequencing sample was made of PBMCs or T cells enriched from blood (not recorded which). These receptors all stem from a woman aged 25 to 39 who had recovered from COVID-19.

V is TRBV28 and J is TRBJ1-1; 7 bases fit TRBD1. Germline V gene sequence: CDR1 MDHEN, CDR2 SYDVKM. Unmatched junction bases numbered 17, after V lost 8 bases and J lost 2 bases. The CDR3 is 17 amino acids. DNA of the CDR3: TGTGCCAGCCGAACCCTTAGGAGGGGGCTTATTAACACTGAAGCTTTCTTT. It translates to CASRTLRRGLINTEAFF.

This clone was recorded a few times. The chain carries TRBV19 and TRBJ1-2, with 9 bases aligning to TRBD1. This CDR3 has 13 amino acids. V shed 6 bases, J shed 6 bases, and the junction held 5 bases outside the gene matches. Per germline, CDR1 LNHDA and CDR2 SQIVND (reference sequence). Written as DNA, the CDR3 is TGTGCCAGTAGCCCACGGGACAGGGATGGCTACACCTTC. Encoded protein: CASSPRDRDGYTF. Full variable domain (outside the CDR3, taken from reference TRBV19 and TRBJ1-2): DGGITQSPKYLFRKEGQNVTLSCEQNLNHDAMYWYRQDPGQGLRLIYYSQIVNDFQKGDIAEGYSVSREKKESFPLTVTSAQKNPTAFYLCASSPRDRDGYTFGSGTRLTVV.

The J gene is TRBJ1-5, the V gene TRBV28; no reliable D call. From germline, CDR1 is MDHEN and CDR2 SYDVKM. Between the trimmed V and J ends, which lost 4 bases and 7 bases, there was a span of 5 bases. This CDR3 region has 11 residues. CDR3 coding DNA: TGTGCCAGCAGTTGGGCCCAGCCCCAGCATTTT. It codes for CASSWAQPQHF.

Here the CDR3 DNA reads TGTGCCAGCAGCCAAAGTAAAGGGGTCGGAAACACCATATATTTT. Protein: CASSQSKGVGNTIYF. The chain has TRBV4-2 and TRBJ1-3; tentative D call: TRBD1 (5 bases). There are 15 residues in the CDR3. V lost 2 bases to trimming and J lost 4 bases, with 12 bases between them. Germline CDR1 reads LGHNA; CDR2 reads YNFKEQ.

The rearrangement joins TRBV5-8 to TRBJ2-3; tentative D call: TRBD2 (5 bases). CDR3 size: 16 residues. The V gene's germline CDR1 is SGHTS and CDR2 YDEGEE. V lost 4 bases to trimming and J lost 2 bases, with 17 bases between them. CDR3 nucleotide sequence: TGTGCCAGCAGCCTGCCGGGATCGCGCCTCACAGATACGCAGTATTTT. Protein product: CASSLPGSRLTDTQYF.

V usage is TRBV4-1 and J usage is TRBJ2-7; D possibly corresponds to TRBD2 (5 bases). Trimming cost V 0 bases and J 3 bases, with 9 bases left between them. The CDR3 is 14 amino acids. The germline CDR1 and CDR2 sequences are MGHRA and YSYEKL. CDR3 protein: CASSQDAGSYEQYF. The CDR3 nucleotides read TGCGCCAGCAGCCAAGATGCGGGCAGCTACGAGCAGTACTTC.

This clone was seen a single time. V usage is TRBV9 and J usage is TRBJ2-7, with D perhaps TRBD2 (7 bases). This CDR3 contains 15 residues. V was clipped by 0 bases and J by 3 bases, with 13 bases between them. The V gene's germline CDR1 is SGDLS and CDR2 YYNGEE. The CDR3 region has the DNA TGTGCCAGCAGCGTAGCCGGGGGAGGGGGCTACGAGCAGTACTTC. As protein: CASSVAGGGGYEQYF.

The rearrangement links TRBV28 to TRBJ2-3; the match to TRBD1 covers 8 bases. The germline V gene has CDR1 MDHEN and CDR2 SYDVKM. Trimming cost V 4 bases and J 3 bases; bases outside gene matches: 6. This CDR3 has 15 residues. CDR3 DNA: TGTGCCAGCAGTTCACTCGGACAGGGAACAGATACGCAGTATTTT. Its translation: CASSSLGQGTDTQYF. Using reference TRBV28 and TRBJ2-3 for the parts outside the CDR3, the full variable domain is DVKVTQSSRYLVKRTGEKVFLECVQDMDHENMFWYRQDPGLGLRLIYFSYDVKMKEKGDIPEGYSVSREKKERFSLILESASTNQTSMYLCASSSLGQGTDTQYFGPGTRLTVL.

V gene TRBV5-4 combines with J gene TRBJ1-1, with 7 bases that match TRBD1. This CDR3 spans 15 amino acids. Trimming removed 3 bases from V and 4 bases from J; junction bases left unmatched: 9. Germline-derived CDR1 and CDR2 are SGHNT and YYREEE (reference sequence). The CDR3 here is CASSSVGTAITEAFF. The CDR3 nucleotides read TGTGCCAGCAGCTCCGTCGGGACAGCCATCACTGAAGCTTTCTTT.

This sequence joins TRBV5-1 and TRBJ2-2, with 9 nucleotides matching TRBD2. V shed 1 base and J 1 base; nucleotides not matched to a gene: 5. The CDR3 has 17 residues. In germline, CDR1 is SGHRS, CDR2 YFSETQ. The CDR3: CASSLTSGWLNTGELFF. The CDR3, as DNA: TGCGCCAGCAGCTTGACTAGCGGGTGGCTGAACACCGGGGAGCTGTTTTTT.

The chain combines TRBV4-1 with TRBJ2-7, with D hard to call. Germline CDR1 MGHRA, CDR2 YSYEKL. This CDR3 is built from 14 residues. The ends were cut back, 4 bases at V and 3 bases at J, with 13 bases in the middle. For the CDR3, the DNA is TGCGCCAGCAGCCGTGAGCGCATCTACTACGAGCAGTACTTC. Encoded protein: CASSRERIYYEQYF.

This chain links TRBV3-1 (or the pseudogene TRBV3-2) with TRBJ2-1; the D gene is possibly TRBD1 (5 bases). Germline loops: CDR1 LGHDT, CDR2 YNNKEL (reference sequence). V was clipped by 2 bases and J by 2 bases, with 13 bases between them. The CDR3 loop spans 16 amino acids. CDR3 DNA: TGTGCCAGCAGCCAAAGCAACAGGTTACCCTACAATGAGCAGTTCTTC. Translated, it gives CASSQSNRLPYNEQFF.

At least ten counts were recorded for this clone. The CDR3 nucleotides read TGTGCCAGCAGCGAAAGGGTAGCGGATGAAAAACTGTTTTTT. Protein product: CASSERVADEKLFF. This chain links TRBV25-1 with TRBJ1-4; D uncertain. V was shortened by 6 bases and J by 6 bases, with 14 bases between the two germline ends. The CDR3 covers 14 residues. Germline V gene sequence: CDR1 MGHDK, CDR2 SYGVNS. The complete variable domain, with remaining parts taken from reference TRBV25-1 and TRBJ1-4, reads EADIYQTPRYLVIGTGKKITLECSQTMGHDKMYWYQQDPGMELHLIHYSYGVNSTEKGDLSSESTVSRIRTEHFPLTLESARPSHTSQYLCASSERVADEKLFFGSGTQLSVL.

The J gene is TRBJ2-1, the V gene TRBV6-2 or TRBV6-3, with D perhaps assigned TRBD1 or TRBD2 (5 bases each). V was pared by 7 bases and J by 10 bases, with 17 bases between. CDR1 is MNHEY, CDR2 SVGEGT, per germline. The CDR3 covers 13 residues. Here the CDR3 reads CASTPGLRGEQFF. The CDR3 nucleotides read TGTGCCAGCACCCCAGGGCTCAGAGGGGAGCAGTTCTTC.

This sequence joins TRBV19 and TRBJ2-5, with 8 bases fitting TRBD2. The CDR3 sequence is 11 residues long. With 6 bases clipped from V and 7 bases from J, the junction kept 1 base outside the gene matches. CDR1 and CDR2 (germline): LNHDA, SQIVND (reference sequence). CDR3 protein: CASSAGGTQYF. DNA of the CDR3: TGTGCCAGTAGCGCGGGGGGGACCCAGTACTTC.

The rearrangement joins TRBV10-3 to TRBJ1-1, with a weak D call TRBD1 (6 bases). CDR1 and CDR2 (germline): ENHRY, SYGVKD. Trimming stripped 6 bases from V and 1 base from J, with 21 bases between. The CDR3 contains 17 residues. CDR3 DNA sequence: TGTGCCATCAGGAAGGGGGGGCCGGGGAACCCGAACACTGAAGCTTTCTTT. This encodes CAIRKGGPGNPNTEAFF.

This chain connects TRBV4-1 to TRBJ1-2, with D possibly being TRBD1 (5 bases). Germline loops: CDR1 MGHRA, CDR2 YSYEKL. With 0 bases removed from V and 2 bases from J, the gap between germline ends came to 7 bases. CDR3 length equals 14 residues. DNA of the CDR3: TGCGCCAGCAGCCAAGATCAGGGAAACTATGGCTACACCTTC. Translating gives CASSQDQGNYGYTF.

This clone was counted a few times. The chain is built from TRBV15 and TRBJ2-3; tentative D call: TRBD2 (5 bases). V gave up 2 bases and J gave up 0 bases, with 18 bases separating them. This CDR3 has 18 amino acids. The germline V gene has CDR1 LNHNV and CDR2 YYDKDF (reference sequence). The CDR3 DNA reads as TGTGCCACCAGCAGACCAGGAAGGAGCGGCTTAAGCACAGATACGCAGTATTTT. Translating it yields CATSRPGRSGLSTDTQYF.

This clone was detected only once. The rearrangement uses TRBV4-3 and TRBJ1-1; D may be TRBD1 (6 bases). The CDR3 sequence is 15 residues long. Trimming removed 0 bases from V and 9 bases from J, with 17 bases in between. Germline lookup yields CDR1 LGHNA and CDR2 YSLEER. This CDR3 reads CASSQDRTATGQAFF. The CDR3 nucleotides are TGCGCCAGCAGCCAAGATAGGACAGCCACCGGGCAAGCTTTCTTT.

The V gene is TRBV6-2 or TRBV6-3, the J gene TRBJ2-3, with D unresolved. Trimming cost V 3 bases and J 1 base, with 11 bases left between them. CDR3 size: 15 residues. The germline gives CDR1 MNHEY, CDR2 SVGEGT. CDR3 region: CASSYVSTRTDTQYF. The DNA for the CDR3 is TGTGCCAGCAGTTATGTTAGTACTCGCACAGATACGCAGTATTTT.

The V call is TRBV12-3 or TRBV12-4, the J call TRBJ1-3; weak D call: TRBD1 (5 bases). CDR3 size: 13 residues. The V gene lost 7 bases and the J gene lost 5 bases, with 12 bases spanning the gap. CDR3 region: CASIIRGRNTIYF. The CDR3 coding sequence is TGTGCCAGCATTATAAGGGGAAGAAACACCATATATTTT.

This clone was counted a single time. V is TRBV7-2 and J is TRBJ2-5; D is ambiguous. Per the germline V gene, CDR1 is SGHTA and CDR2 is FQGNSA. Trimming took 3 bases from V and 5 from J, leaving 10 bases between them. The CDR3 loop spans 13 amino acids. In nucleotides, the CDR3 is TGTGCCAGCAGCTTCCCTAGACCGGAGACCCAGTACTTC. This translates into CASSFPRPETQYF.

This clone was picked up a small number of times. The same CDR3 can be traced to other DNA sequences in this sample. The chain is built from TRBV19 and TRBJ2-1; D gene ambiguous. CDR1 is LNHDA and CDR2 is SQIVND in the germline V gene (reference sequence). V dropped 1 base and J dropped 0 bases, with 7 bases sitting between them. The CDR3 runs 15 residues. CDR3 in DNA: TGTGCCAGTAGTATAGCGAGGAGCTCCTACAATGAGCAGTTCTTC. Protein: CASSIARSSYNEQFF.

The sample holds one count of this clone. The V gene is TRBV27, the J gene TRBJ2-7, with 7 bases fitting TRBD2. Per the germline V gene, CDR1 is MNHEY and CDR2 is SMNVEV (reference sequence). The CDR3 loop spans 15 amino acids. Germline trimming cut 5 bases from V and 4 bases from J; bases unmatched to any gene: 11. The CDR3 DNA reads as TGTGCCAGCAGTGGTCAGGAGGGAGGGATTTACGAGCAGTACTTC. Its translation: CASSGQEGGIYEQYF.

This chain links TRBV9 with TRBJ1-1; D gene uncertain. Germline V lookup: CDR1 SGDLS, CDR2 YYNGEE. CDR3 length: 13 amino acids. Trimming removed 4 bases from V and 0 bases from J, with 7 bases in between. CDR3 bases: TGTGCCAGCAGCCCACAGCTGAACACTGAAGCTTTCTTT. Its translation is CASSPQLNTEAFF.

This chain uses TRBV19 with TRBJ1-1; 8 bases match TRBD1. Germline assignment: CDR1 LNHDA and CDR2 SQIVND (reference sequence). The CDR3 consists of 14 residues. Trimming at V came to 0 bases and at J to 5 bases, leaving 2 bases not matched to a gene. In DNA form, the CDR3 reads TGTGCCAGTAGTATAGACCACAGGGGGACTGAAGCTTTCTTT. This sequence encodes CASSIDHRGTEAFF.

The gene calls are TRBV27 and TRBJ2-1; possibly TRBD2 for D (6 bases). There are 14 residues in the CDR3. Per germline, CDR1 MNHEY and CDR2 SMNVEV (reference sequence). Trimming stripped 5 bases from V and 3 bases from J, with 11 bases between. The CDR3 sequence: CASSVLGGYNEQFF. For the CDR3, the DNA is TGTGCCAGCAGTGTCCTGGGGGGCTACAATGAGCAGTTCTTC.

The chain employs TRBV18 and TRBJ2-7; possibly TRBD2 for D (6 bases). Germline V lookup: CDR1 KGHSH, CDR2 LQKENI. This CDR3 comprises 15 residues. Between the trimmed V and J ends, which lost 0 bases and 7 bases, there was a span of 16 bases. The CDR3 DNA reads TGTGCCAGCTCACCACCGTGGACCCCCCGGGGGGAGCAGTACTTC. Translating it yields CASSPPWTPRGEQYF.

As DNA, the CDR3 is TGCGCCAGCAGCTTCGGGACAGGGGACCACGAGCAGTACTTC. The encoded protein is CASSFGTGDHEQYF. V gene TRBV5-1 combines with J gene TRBJ2-7; 10 bases are shared with TRBD1. The CDR3 is made up of 14 amino acids. J lost 5 bases, V lost 2 bases, and 4 bases had no gene match. Germline CDR1 SGHRS, CDR2 YFSETQ. Full variable domain (missing parts from reference TRBV5-1 and TRBJ2-7): KAGVTQTPRYLIKTRGQQVTLSCSPISGHRSVSWYQQTPGQGLQFLFEYFSETQRNKGNFPGRFSGRQFSNSRSEMNVSTLELGDSALYLCASSFGTGDHEQYFGPGTRLTVT.